This T cell receptor (beta chain) was sequenced in a study of T cell responses to AZD1222 COVID-19 vaccine. On this clone itself: Its antigen is currently unknown.

Study observations and caveats: The donors showed a predominance of white British ancestry and of females, with possible underestimation of clonal diversity. Among spike-specific TCRs, nearly half reportedly target unmutated variant regions.

Clones were sequenced by immunoSEQ multiplex PCR, and TCRdb holds only the in-frame ones, with some missing. The sample includes more than 110,000 clones, around nine tenths of them seen just once. J was trimmed by 0 bases and V by 6 bases; bases with no gene match: 5. This CDR3 comprises 15 residues. Germline V lookup: CDR1 SGDLS, CDR2 YYNGEE. The source material was peripheral blood, sampled on day 0 of AZD1222 vaccination. V gene TRBV9 combines with J gene TRBJ2-1, with TRBD2 identical over 8 bases. The clonotype originates from an adult in good health. The DNA of the CDR3 is TGTGCCAGCAATCCGGGGGGGAGCTCCTACAATGAGCAGTTCTTC. It translates to CASNPGGSSYNEQFF.